The rows below give T cell receptor beta chains drawn from one sample of a study of TIL therapy for anti-PD-1-resistant metastatic lung cancer. Measured with immunoSEQ multiplex PCR; TCRdb has only the in-frame clones, and not every one. This table holds tens of thousands of clones, 55% to 70% found once. The material sequenced was blood, taken at baseline. These receptors came from a person between 25 and 79 years old with non-small cell lung cancer. Each CDR3 is given with its conserved first and last residue. Each record gives: CDR3 protein, CDR3 DNA, J gene, V gene, clone size, D gene, CDR3 length. D genes are given only for firm matches. Size tells how often a clone was seen (once, few, many) or the class of an expanded clone, and some rows leave it out.

cdr3_aa: CASSPPGAPTHEQFF
cdr3_nt: TGTGCCAGCAGCCCCCCCGGGGCCCCAACACATGAGCAGTTCTTC
j_call: TRBJ2-1
v_call: TRBV7-9
clone_size: -
d_call: -
cdr3_length: 15

cdr3_aa: CASREWTGANEQYF
cdr3_nt: TGCGCCAGCAGAGAATGGACAGGGGCGAACGAGCAGTACTTC
j_call: TRBJ2-7
v_call: TRBV5-1
clone_size: -
d_call: TRBD1
cdr3_length: 14

cdr3_aa: CASSYREGPLNTEAFF
cdr3_nt: TGTGCCAGCAGTTATAGGGAGGGTCCCCTTAACACTGAAGCTTTCTTT
j_call: TRBJ1-1
v_call: TRBV6-6
clone_size: -
d_call: -
cdr3_length: 16

cdr3_aa: CASSYGNNQPQHF
cdr3_nt: TGTGCCAGCAGTTATGGGAACAATCAGCCCCAGCATTTT
j_call: TRBJ1-5
v_call: TRBV6-5
clone_size: -
d_call: -
cdr3_length: 13

cdr3_aa: CASSLTQRAGMNYGYTF
cdr3_nt: TGTGCTAGCAGCTTAACCCAGAGAGCAGGGATGAACTATGGCTACACCTTC
j_call: TRBJ1-2
v_call: TRBV7-7
clone_size: -
d_call: -
cdr3_length: 17

cdr3_aa: CASSLSPGAGMAYEQYF
cdr3_nt: TGTGCCAGCAGTCTCTCTCCTGGGGCAGGGATGGCATACGAGCAGTACTTC
j_call: TRBJ2-7
v_call: TRBV27
clone_size: few
d_call: -
cdr3_length: 17

cdr3_aa: CASSLVHFSSGGGGTQYF
cdr3_nt: TGTGCCAGCAGCTTAGTACATTTTTCTAGCGGGGGAGGTGGTACGCAGTATTTT
j_call: TRBJ2-3
v_call: TRBV11-2
clone_size: -
d_call: TRBD2
cdr3_length: 18

cdr3_aa: CASILRLQETQYF
cdr3_nt: TGTGCCAGCATCTTGAGACTCCAAGAGACCCAGTACTTC
j_call: TRBJ2-5
v_call: TRBV6-1
clone_size: -
d_call: -
cdr3_length: 13

cdr3_aa: CSAASGTSGGTGELFF
cdr3_nt: TGCAGCGCAGCCTCTGGGACTAGCGGGGGCACCGGGGAGCTGTTTTTT
j_call: TRBJ2-2
v_call: TRBV29-1
clone_size: -
d_call: TRBD2
cdr3_length: 16

cdr3_aa: CASSRQGWGSTGELFF
cdr3_nt: TGCGCCAGCAGTCGACAGGGATGGGGGAGCACCGGGGAGCTGTTTTTT
j_call: TRBJ2-2
v_call: TRBV5-1
clone_size: -
d_call: TRBD1
cdr3_length: 16

cdr3_aa: CASSPARETQYF
cdr3_nt: TGTGCCAGCAGTCCCGCCCGAGAGACCCAGTACTTC
j_call: TRBJ2-5
v_call: TRBV28
clone_size: -
d_call: -
cdr3_length: 12

cdr3_aa: CASSYSPPPMNQPQHF
cdr3_nt: TGTGCCAGCAGTTACTCGCCCCCCCCAATGAATCAGCCCCAGCATTTT
j_call: TRBJ1-5
v_call: TRBV6-5
clone_size: -
d_call: -
cdr3_length: 16

cdr3_aa: CASSLSQGASDTQYF
cdr3_nt: TGTGCCAGCAGTTTATCCCAGGGGGCATCAGATACGCAGTATTTT
j_call: TRBJ2-3
v_call: TRBV27
clone_size: -
d_call: TRBD1
cdr3_length: 15

cdr3_aa: CASSDWSSAAYEQYF
cdr3_nt: TGTGCCAGCAGTGACTGGTCTTCGGCCGCCTACGAGCAGTACTTC
j_call: TRBJ2-7
v_call: TRBV6-1
clone_size: -
d_call: -
cdr3_length: 15

cdr3_aa: CASSDSGGTQYF
cdr3_nt: TGTGCCAGCAGTGACTCTGGGGGTACGCAGTATTTT
j_call: TRBJ2-3
v_call: TRBV6-4
clone_size: few
d_call: -
cdr3_length: 12

cdr3_aa: CASSWQGREGRDEQFF
cdr3_nt: TGCGCCAGCAGCTGGCAAGGTAGGGAGGGCCGCGATGAGCAGTTCTTC
j_call: TRBJ2-1
v_call: TRBV5-1
clone_size: -
d_call: TRBD2
cdr3_length: 16

cdr3_aa: CAWTSGVLMTYTF
cdr3_nt: TGTGCCTGGACTTCAGGGGTTCTTATGACCTACACCTTC
j_call: TRBJ1-2
v_call: TRBV30
clone_size: -
d_call: -
cdr3_length: 13

cdr3_aa: CASSVIAGGQETQYF
cdr3_nt: TGCGCCAGCAGCGTAATAGCGGGAGGGCAAGAGACCCAGTACTTC
j_call: TRBJ2-5
v_call: TRBV5-1
clone_size: -
d_call: TRBD2
cdr3_length: 15

cdr3_aa: CASSEQGIPTEAFF
cdr3_nt: TGTGCCAGCAGTGAGCAGGGGATTCCCACTGAAGCTTTCTTT
j_call: TRBJ1-1
v_call: TRBV2
clone_size: once
d_call: -
cdr3_length: 14

cdr3_aa: CASSLGTPATNEKLFF
cdr3_nt: TGCGCCAGCAGCTTGGGGACACCCGCAACTAATGAAAAACTGTTTTTT
j_call: TRBJ1-4
v_call: TRBV5-1
clone_size: -
d_call: -
cdr3_length: 16

cdr3_aa: CASSYLRQASDEQYF
cdr3_nt: TGTGCCAGCAGCTACCTGCGACAGGCAAGCGACGAGCAGTACTTC
j_call: TRBJ2-7
v_call: TRBV7-9
clone_size: -
d_call: -
cdr3_length: 15

cdr3_aa: CASSFTSQETQYF
cdr3_nt: TGTGCCAGCAGCTTTACTAGCCAAGAGACCCAGTACTTC
j_call: TRBJ2-5
v_call: TRBV28
clone_size: -
d_call: -
cdr3_length: 13

cdr3_aa: CASREYNEQFF
cdr3_nt: TGCGCCAGCAGAGAATACAATGAGCAGTTCTTC
j_call: TRBJ2-1
v_call: TRBV5-1
clone_size: -
d_call: -
cdr3_length: 11

cdr3_aa: CASSLDRIQPQHF
cdr3_nt: TGTGCCAGCAGCCTTGATAGGATACAGCCCCAGCATTTT
j_call: TRBJ1-5
v_call: TRBV7-8
clone_size: -
d_call: -
cdr3_length: 13

cdr3_aa: CASSKVQGPNTEAFF
cdr3_nt: TGTGCCAGCAGCAAAGTACAGGGGCCGAACACTGAAGCTTTCTTT
j_call: TRBJ1-1
v_call: TRBV7-9
clone_size: once
d_call: TRBD1
cdr3_length: 15

cdr3_aa: CASSLRRTQETQYF
cdr3_nt: TGTGCCAGCAGCTTGAGGCGGACCCAAGAGACCCAGTACTTC
j_call: TRBJ2-5
v_call: TRBV7-8
clone_size: -
d_call: -
cdr3_length: 14

cdr3_aa: CASSSSRDAAIQLREQYF
cdr3_nt: TGTGCCAGCAGCTCTTCCCGGGACGCGGCAATCCAGCTGCGCGAGCAGTACTTC
j_call: TRBJ2-7
v_call: TRBV21-1
clone_size: -
d_call: -
cdr3_length: 18

cdr3_aa: CASSLATVNTEAFF
cdr3_nt: TGTGCCAGCAGCTTAGCCACAGTTAACACTGAAGCTTTCTTT
j_call: TRBJ1-1
v_call: TRBV7-9
clone_size: -
d_call: -
cdr3_length: 14

cdr3_aa: CASSESYREGTEAFF
cdr3_nt: TGTGCCAGCAGTGAGTCATACAGGGAAGGCACTGAAGCTTTCTTT
j_call: TRBJ1-1
v_call: TRBV6-1
clone_size: few
d_call: -
cdr3_length: 15